These 7 T cell receptor beta chains originate from one sample sequenced in a study of blood T cell repertoires in COVID-19. Method: immunoSEQ multiplex PCR; TCRdb's copy keeps in-frame clones and lacks some. The table lists 150,000 to 200,000 clones, around four fifths of them singletons. The sample taken for sequencing was PBMCs or T cells enriched from blood (not recorded which). Every receptor here comes from a man between 65 and 79 years old who had been exposed to COVID-19.

The rearrangement links TRBV18 to TRBJ1-6, with a possible D match to TRBD1 (6 bases). The CDR3 consists of 15 residues. The ends were cut back, 5 bases at V and 7 bases at J, with 15 bases in the middle. CDR1 KGHSH and CDR2 LQKENI come from the germline V gene. The CDR3 nucleotides read TGTGCCAGCTCAATTTCCGGGACACAGAATTCACCCCTCCACTTT. Protein product: CASSISGTQNSPLHF. The whole variable domain, remainder taken from reference TRBV18 and TRBJ1-6, is NAGVMQNPRHLVRRRGQEARLRCSPMKGHSHVYWYRQLPEEGLKFMVYLQKENIIDESGMPKERFSAEFPKEGPSILRIQQVVRGDSAAYFCASSISGTQNSPLHFGNGTRLTVT.

The chain carries TRBV19 and TRBJ1-1, with 7 bases identical to TRBD1. The CDR3 covers 17 residues. The V segment lost 5 bases and the J segment 2 bases; nucleotides outside the gene matches: 14. CDR1 is LNHDA, CDR2 SQIVND, per germline (reference sequence). The DNA for the CDR3 is TGTGCCAGTAGTGTTAATGCCCTCGGACAGGTCAACACTGAAGCTTTCTTT. It is translated as CASSVNALGQVNTEAFF. Combining the CDR3 with reference TRBV19 and TRBJ1-1 gives the whole variable domain DGGITQSPKYLFRKEGQNVTLSCEQNLNHDAMYWYRQDPGQGLRLIYYSQIVNDFQKGDIAEGYSVSREKKESFPLTVTSAQKNPTAFYLCASSVNALGQVNTEAFFGQGTRLTVV.

This clone was counted between two and nine times. The chain employs TRBV7-2 and TRBJ2-3; no clear D gene. The germline CDR1 and CDR2 sequences are SGHTA and FQGNSA. Trimming took off 5 bases at V and 4 bases at J, with 7 bases between the two ends. The CDR3 totals 12 residues. Written as DNA, the CDR3 is TGTGCCAGCAGCCAGGTCGCAGATACGCAGTATTTT. Residues: CASSQVADTQYF.

The chain has TRBV29-1 and TRBJ1-3, with D hard to call. Trimming stripped 5 bases from V and 0 bases from J, with 8 bases between. CDR3 length: 13 amino acids. Germline CDR1 SQVTM, CDR2 ANQGSEA. The chain's CDR3 is CSVIQSSGNTIYF. The CDR3 bases are TGCAGCGTTATTCAGTCCTCTGGAAACACCATATATTTT. The full variable domain, with the rest looked up from reference TRBV29-1 and TRBJ1-3, is SAVISQKPSRDICQRGTSLTIQCQVDSQVTMMFWYRQQPGQSLTLIATANQGSEATYESGFVIDKFPISRPNLTFSTLTVSNMSPEDSSIYLCSVIQSSGNTIYFGEGSWLTVV.

This clone was recorded a few times. V usage is TRBV29-1 and J usage is TRBJ1-2, with 8 bases identical to TRBD1. The trim removed 7 bases at V and 2 bases at J, leaving 3 bases unmatched. The CDR3 is 12 residues long. Per the germline V gene, CDR1 is SQVTM and CDR2 is ANQGSEA. The CDR3 spells CSAHRGNYGYTF. CDR3 nucleotide sequence: TGCAGCGCCCACAGGGGGAACTATGGCTACACCTTC. Complete variable domain (other parts from reference TRBV29-1 and TRBJ1-2): SAVISQKPSRDICQRGTSLTIQCQVDSQVTMMFWYRQQPGQSLTLIATANQGSEATYESGFVIDKFPISRPNLTFSTLTVSNMSPEDSSIYLCSAHRGNYGYTFGSGTRLTVV.

The V gene is TRBV3-1 (or the pseudogene TRBV3-2), the J gene TRBJ2-3; D possibly corresponds to TRBD2 (5 bases). CDR1 and CDR2 from the germline V gene are LGHDT and YNNKEL (reference sequence). The CDR3 totals 15 residues. The V gene lost 0 bases and the J gene lost 6 bases, with 13 bases spanning the gap. The CDR3 here is CASSQDRPGWDTQYF. CDR3 DNA: TGTGCCAGCAGCCAAGACCGTCCGGGGTGGGATACGCAGTATTTT.

This clone was seen a few times. The chain couples TRBV29-1 to TRBJ1-2; TRBD1 matches at 7 bases. V lost 6 bases and J lost 6; bases outside the gene matches: 16. CDR3 size: 15 residues. The germline V gene has CDR1 SQVTM and CDR2 ANQGSEA. The CDR3 spells CSVTRGSGTENGYTF. Here the CDR3 DNA reads TGCAGCGTCACACGGGGGTCCGGGACAGAGAATGGCTACACCTTC.